A selection of T cell receptor beta chains follows, all from one sample in a study of T cells in Graves' hyperthyroidism and ophthalmopathy. TCRdb analysed the multiplex PCR reads with MiXCR anew, one entry per CDR3 protein. There are fewer than 750,000 distinct CDR3 sequences in the sample; roughly 15% occur only once, and over 3.5% lies in the top ten. Sequencing was performed on blood. These receptors were taken from a woman aged 40 to 49 with Graves' ophthalmopathy. CDR3s include the opening cysteine and the closing phenylalanine or tryptophan. The D gene is left open where the match is weak. Clone size appears in some rows only: once, few, many, or a class for an expanded clone.

>TRBV6-1|TRBJ2-7|.|.
TGTGCCAGCAGCTCCCAGCAGGGCGCTCCCTACGAGCAGTACTTC
CASSSQQGAPYEQYF
>TRBV6-2/TRBV6-3|TRBJ2-6|many|.
TGTGCCAGCAGTTATGCAGGGGACTTTGATGGGGCCAACGTCCTGACTTTC
CASSYAGDFDGANVLTF
>TRBV28|TRBJ2-7|many|.
TGTGCCAGCACGGATAGGAGCGAGCAGTACTTC
CASTDRSEQYF
>TRBV11-2|TRBJ2-7|.|.
TGTGCCAGCAGCTCCCGGGCCAATTACTACGAGCAGTACTTC
CASSSRANYYEQYF
>TRBV27|TRBJ2-2|many|.
TGTGCCAGCAGACGTGGGACGGGCAGTGGGTTGTTTTTT
CASRRGTGSGLFF
>TRBV7-2|TRBJ2-7|many|.
TGTGCCAGCAGCGTCGGGACTCCTTACTCCTACGAGCAGTACTTC
CASSVGTPYSYEQYF
>TRBV24-1|TRBJ2-6|many|TRBD1
TGTGCCACCAGTGTGGGACAGGGATCTCGAGGGGCCAACGTCCTGACTTTC
CATSVGQGSRGANVLTF
>TRBV5-8|TRBJ2-7|many|TRBD2
TGTGCCAGCAGCCCCGGGACTAGCGGGATAAGTGAGTACTTC
CASSPGTSGISEYF
>TRBV6-5|TRBJ2-7|many|.
TGTGCCAGCAGTTACGCAGGGGATCCCTACGAGCAGTACTTC
CASSYAGDPYEQYF
>TRBV28|TRBJ1-1|many|TRBD1
TGTGCCATCACGGGACAGGGAATGAACACTGAAGCTTTCTTT
CAITGQGMNTEAFF
>TRBV19|TRBJ2-7|.|TRBD1
TGTGCCAGTAAGAAGCCCGGACAGGGCGTTCACGAGCAGTACTTC
CASKKPGQGVHEQYF
>TRBV27|TRBJ2-7|.|TRBD2
TGTGCCAGCAGCGTCGGGACTAGCGAATACGAGCAGTACTTC
CASSVGTSEYEQYF
>TRBV12-3/TRBV12-4|TRBJ1-6|many|.
TGTGCCAGCAGTTTCGGACAGTTGGATTCACCCCTCCACTTT
CASSFGQLDSPLHF
>TRBV7-9|TRBJ2-4|.|.
TGTGCCAGCAGCTTAGAGGTGGGGTTGAGAAACATTCAGTACTTC
CASSLEVGLRNIQYF
>TRBV12-3/TRBV12-4|TRBJ1-2|many|.
TGTGCCAGCAGTTTAAGGTCGGACAGTTATGGCTACACCTTC
CASSLRSDSYGYTF
>TRBV30|TRBJ2-5|.|.
TGTGCCTGGAGTGTGGGAGTCCAAGAGACCCAGTACTTC
CAWSVGVQETQYF
>TRBV29-1|TRBJ2-7|.|.
TGCAGCGTTGAACGGATGGGGACCTACGAGCAGTACTTC
CSVERMGTYEQYF
>TRBV20-1|TRBJ2-7|many|TRBD2
TGCAGTGCTAGGGATAGCGGGTTTAACGAGCAGTACTTC
CSARDSGFNEQYF
>TRBV11-2|TRBJ2-2|.|.
TGTGCCAGCAGCTTAGAGGGTATAAGCACCGGGGAGCTGTTTTTT
CASSLEGISTGELFF
>TRBV12-3/TRBV12-4|TRBJ2-3|many|.
TGTGCCAGCGGAATGTCTATTTCTAGCACAGATACGCAGTATTTT
CASGMSISSTDTQYF
>TRBV20-1|TRBJ1-5|many|.
TGCAGTGCTAGAGATGGGGCAGTGACGCGGGACAATCAGCCCCAGCATTTT
CSARDGAVTRDNQPQHF
>TRBV28|TRBJ2-2|.|.
TGTGCCACCAGTGATCCCAATGCCGGGGAGCTGTTTTTT
CATSDPNAGELFF
>TRBV6-5|TRBJ1-1|many|.
TGTGCCAGCAGTTTTACAGGGTTCACTGAAGCTTTCTTT
CASSFTGFTEAFF
>TRBV20-1|TRBJ2-7|many|.
TGCAGTGCTAGAGAAGGGTGGGAGCAGTACTTC
CSAREGWEQYF
>TRBV24-1|TRBJ2-7|many|.
TGTGCCACCTCCCAGGGGTACGAGCAGTACTTC
CATSQGYEQYF
>TRBV6-5|TRBJ1-1|.|.
TGTGCCAGCAGTTACGTTCCCGAAGCTTTCTTT
CASSYVPEAFF
>TRBV28|TRBJ2-2|many|TRBD2
TGTGCCAGCGGCCTGGGGACTAGCCTAATGGGGGAGCTGTTTTTT
CASGLGTSLMGELFF
>TRBV6-2/TRBV6-3|TRBJ2-5|many|TRBD1
TGTGCCAGCAGAAGACAGGGACGCGAGACCCAGTACTTC
CASRRQGRETQYF
>TRBV19|TRBJ1-2|.|.
TGTGCCAGTAGGACCCTTCAGGTTGCCTATGGCTACACCTTC
CASRTLQVAYGYTF
>TRBV7-2|TRBJ1-1|many|.
TGTGCCAGCACCCTCCCAGGGTTCGCTGAAGCTTTCTTT
CASTLPGFAEAFF
>TRBV20-1|TRBJ2-5|many|.
TGCAGTGCTAGAGGGACATCCGGAGGGGGAGAACAAGAGACCCAGTACTTC
CSARGTSGGGEQETQYF
>TRBV19|TRBJ2-2|.|.
TGTGCCAGTAGTTTAAGGGGCTCGAACACCGGGGAGCTGTTTTTT
CASSLRGSNTGELFF
>TRBV25-1|TRBJ1-5|many|.
TGTGCCAGCAGTGAGGGCCAGGGGATGGAACAGCCCCAGCATTTT
CASSEGQGMEQPQHF
>TRBV7-9|TRBJ2-7|many|TRBD1
TGTGCCAGCAGCTTATCGACGACAGGGTCGTACGAGCAGTACTTC
CASSLSTTGSYEQYF
>TRBV4-1|TRBJ2-3|few|TRBD2
TGCGCCAGCAGCCAGGGACTAGCGGGCTACACAGATACGCAGTATTTT
CASSQGLAGYTDTQYF
>TRBV7-6|TRBJ2-7|many|TRBD2
TGTGCCAGCAGCTCCACTAGCGGCTACGAGCAGTACTTC
CASSSTSGYEQYF
>TRBV24-1|TRBJ1-2|few|TRBD1
TGTGCCACCAGACGACAGGGGTGGAATGGCTACACCTTC
CATRRQGWNGYTF
>TRBV6-5|TRBJ2-7|few|TRBD2
TGTGCCAGCAGTTATGGTAGGGGACTAGCGGGTTACGAGCAGTACTTC
CASSYGRGLAGYEQYF
>TRBV5-6|TRBJ2-3|many|.
TGTGCCAGCCGAAAAAAGGGGGCAGATACGCAGTATTTT
CASRKKGADTQYF
>TRBV6-2/TRBV6-3|TRBJ2-4|many|.
TGTGCCAGCGGGGACCCTCTAGCCAAAAACATTCAGTACTTC
CASGDPLAKNIQYF
>TRBV6-5|TRBJ2-7|many|TRBD1
TGTGCCAGCCGACGACAGGGGGCAGGCTACGAGCAGTACTTC
CASRRQGAGYEQYF
>TRBV4-3|TRBJ2-7|.|.
TGCGCCAGCAGCCAAGCTCGCGTCTCCTCCTACGAGCAGTACTTC
CASSQARVSSYEQYF
>TRBV27|TRBJ2-7|many|.
TGTGCCAGCAGTACCCCTCCCCAGGTGGGATCGGGCGAGCAGTACTTC
CASSTPPQVGSGEQYF
>TRBV28|TRBJ1-1|many|.
TGTGCCAGCAGTTTTCCTAACTATATACCTCTGAACACTGAAGCTTTCTTT
CASSFPNYIPLNTEAFF
>TRBV12-3/TRBV12-4|TRBJ2-5|many|.
TGTGCCAGCAGTTTCCCCGGATCGTACCAAGAGACCCAGTACTTC
CASSFPGSYQETQYF
>TRBV28|TRBJ1-2|many|TRBD1
TGTGCCAGCAGTCCTTCAGGGGGAGCCTCTTATGGCTACACCTTC
CASSPSGGASYGYTF
>TRBV19|TRBJ2-5|few|.
TGTGCCAGTAGTCCGTCTAGCGCACAGGAGACCCAGTACTTC
CASSPSSAQETQYF
>TRBV7-3|TRBJ2-1|many|.
TGTGCCAGCAGCTTAACGAACGACAACTACAATGAGCAGTTCTTC
CASSLTNDNYNEQFF
>TRBV10-2|TRBJ1-5|.|.
TGCGCCAGCACCCCGCGGGGGGAGCCCCAGCATTTT
CASTPRGEPQHF
>TRBV15|TRBJ2-7|many|.
TGTGCCACCAGCAGAGAACAGACAGGCTACGAGCAGTACTTC
CATSREQTGYEQYF
>TRBV19|TRBJ1-1|many|.
TGTGCCAGTAGTATAACTCCGAACACTGAAGCTTTCTTT
CASSITPNTEAFF
>TRBV7-4|TRBJ2-4|.|TRBD1
TGTGCCAGCAGCGCCCGGGACAGTCCCTGCATATGGCTCAAAAACATTCAGTACTTC
CASSARDSPCIWLKNIQYF